Described below is a single T cell receptor beta chain sequence and its context. Here immunoSEQ multiplex PCR was the method, and the copy in TCRdb shows in-frame clones only, minus some. The sample has around 340,000 clones; approximately 89% are singletons. Germline values: CDR1 MNHEY, CDR2 SMNVEV (reference sequence). V was shortened by 7 bases and J by 5 bases, with 19 bases between the two germline ends. This CDR3 is built from 15 residues. This sample was included in a study of blood T cell repertoires in COVID-19. The J gene is TRBJ2-3, the V gene TRBV27; TRBD1 might be the D (6 bases). The sequenced sample was peripheral blood. The source is a woman in her fifties or sixties with COVID-19, enrolled during active disease. The CDR3 loop reads CASMTRDTGVDTQYF. The CDR3, as DNA: TGTGCCAGCATGACCCGGGACACAGGAGTAGATACGCAGTATTTT.